The rows below give T cell receptor beta chains drawn from one sample of a study of cytomegalovirus exposure and HLA in healthy donors. Sequencing used immunoSEQ multiplex PCR; TCRdb keeps in-frame clones, though not all of them. The sample contains approximately 88,000 clones, around three quarters of which appear only once. The sample comprised PBMCs. The origin of the receptors is a male donor in good health and CMV-seronegative. The conserved cysteine and the conserved F or W are not part of the CDR3 here. The order of the fields is CDR3 protein, V gene, J gene, D gene. A D gene is named only where the DNA matches it firmly.

cdr3_aa: ASSLVAGPGYT
v_call: TRBV7-2
j_call: TRBJ1-2
d_call: .

cdr3_aa: ASSAAAIMYEQY
v_call: TRBV6-5
j_call: TRBJ2-7
d_call: .

cdr3_aa: ASSLDGLTNSPLH
v_call: TRBV7-2
j_call: TRBJ1-6
d_call: .

cdr3_aa: ASSLLSGGGEKLF
v_call: TRBV5-6
j_call: TRBJ1-4
d_call: .

cdr3_aa: AWSVTRQPSGNTIY
v_call: TRBV30
j_call: TRBJ1-3
d_call: .

cdr3_aa: ASSFNQGGTDTQY
v_call: TRBV7-2
j_call: TRBJ2-3
d_call: .

cdr3_aa: ASSPRPSGGPGPYNEQF
v_call: TRBV7-9
j_call: TRBJ2-1
d_call: TRBD2

cdr3_aa: ASSVNRDRDPNTEAF
v_call: TRBV5-6
j_call: TRBJ1-1
d_call: TRBD1

cdr3_aa: ASSYNAETGSNTGELF
v_call: TRBV7-3
j_call: TRBJ2-2
d_call: TRBD1

cdr3_aa: ASSPDYPTGSQPQH
v_call: TRBV5-1
j_call: TRBJ1-5
d_call: .

cdr3_aa: ASQARGVGNEQF
v_call: TRBV7-9
j_call: TRBJ2-1
d_call: .

cdr3_aa: ASSSGTGGTEAF
v_call: TRBV6-5
j_call: TRBJ1-1
d_call: TRBD1

cdr3_aa: ASSYLQGAGGYT
v_call: TRBV6-5
j_call: TRBJ1-2
d_call: TRBD1

cdr3_aa: ASSTSLLDRERFSNQPQH
v_call: TRBV4-1
j_call: TRBJ1-5
d_call: TRBD1

cdr3_aa: ASTIRFPGGKLF
v_call: TRBV21-1
j_call: TRBJ1-4
d_call: .

cdr3_aa: ASHRAGSYEQY
v_call: TRBV10-3
j_call: TRBJ2-7
d_call: .

cdr3_aa: ASSLRTGKETQY
v_call: TRBV27
j_call: TRBJ2-5
d_call: TRBD1

cdr3_aa: ASSEGGHPNTEAF
v_call: TRBV28
j_call: TRBJ1-1
d_call: .

cdr3_aa: ASSRGGERYGYT
v_call: TRBV5-1
j_call: TRBJ1-2
d_call: .

cdr3_aa: ASSGSVAGSYEQY
v_call: TRBV13
j_call: .
d_call: TRBD2

cdr3_aa: ASSFSVNTEAF
v_call: TRBV27
j_call: TRBJ1-1
d_call: .

cdr3_aa: ASSRTRGNIQY
v_call: TRBV6-5
j_call: TRBJ2-4
d_call: .

cdr3_aa: ASSLSTGPEAEAF
v_call: TRBV28
j_call: TRBJ1-1
d_call: .

cdr3_aa: ASSDRQLRSGNTIY
v_call: TRBV11-3
j_call: TRBJ1-3
d_call: .

cdr3_aa: ASSQGALTYEQY
v_call: TRBV18
j_call: TRBJ2-7
d_call: TRBD1

cdr3_aa: ASSDPGLAGTEGHEQY
v_call: TRBV9
j_call: TRBJ2-7
d_call: TRBD2

cdr3_aa: ASSSRSITTNEKLF
v_call: TRBV19
j_call: TRBJ1-4
d_call: .

cdr3_aa: ASSYDPRGYT
v_call: TRBV7-2
j_call: TRBJ1-2
d_call: .

cdr3_aa: ASSLNLLSEQY
v_call: TRBV11-3
j_call: TRBJ2-7
d_call: .

cdr3_aa: ASSPNRVEGSPLH
v_call: TRBV7-2
j_call: TRBJ1-6
d_call: .

cdr3_aa: ASSLTGNTEAF
v_call: TRBV28
j_call: TRBJ1-1
d_call: .

cdr3_aa: ASSPTAGAGDTQY
v_call: TRBV6-5
j_call: TRBJ2-3
d_call: TRBD2

cdr3_aa: ASSTAGELF
v_call: TRBV7-9
j_call: TRBJ2-2
d_call: .

cdr3_aa: ASSPAEGSNQPQH
v_call: TRBV7-6
j_call: TRBJ1-5
d_call: .

cdr3_aa: ASSTPTGGAYEQY
v_call: TRBV7-9
j_call: TRBJ2-7
d_call: TRBD1

cdr3_aa: ASSLVASGSLRYTGELF
v_call: TRBV5-6
j_call: TRBJ2-2
d_call: TRBD2

cdr3_aa: ASRPRSSGANVLT
v_call: TRBV28
j_call: TRBJ2-6
d_call: .

cdr3_aa: ASASPRLRGETQY
v_call: TRBV28
j_call: TRBJ2-5
d_call: .

cdr3_aa: SRTTAYGEQF
v_call: TRBV29-1
j_call: TRBJ2-1
d_call: .

cdr3_aa: ASSGTSGDNEQF
v_call: TRBV9
j_call: TRBJ2-1
d_call: TRBD2

cdr3_aa: ASSPGTGNDT
v_call: TRBV7-2
j_call: TRBJ1-2
d_call: TRBD1

cdr3_aa: ASSDSAGSYNEQF
v_call: TRBV6-1
j_call: TRBJ2-1
d_call: .

cdr3_aa: ASSPRLADLETQY
v_call: TRBV28
j_call: TRBJ2-5
d_call: TRBD2

cdr3_aa: ASSERSYGNTEAF
v_call: TRBV2
j_call: TRBJ1-1
d_call: .

cdr3_aa: ASAGIRGEKLF
v_call: TRBV25-1
j_call: TRBJ1-4
d_call: .

cdr3_aa: ASSAGTNYGYT
v_call: TRBV10-2
j_call: TRBJ1-2
d_call: .

cdr3_aa: ASSIGLDRSVNQETQY
v_call: TRBV19
j_call: TRBJ2-5
d_call: .

cdr3_aa: ASSLGLAGAGYNEQF
v_call: TRBV4-1
j_call: TRBJ2-1
d_call: TRBD2